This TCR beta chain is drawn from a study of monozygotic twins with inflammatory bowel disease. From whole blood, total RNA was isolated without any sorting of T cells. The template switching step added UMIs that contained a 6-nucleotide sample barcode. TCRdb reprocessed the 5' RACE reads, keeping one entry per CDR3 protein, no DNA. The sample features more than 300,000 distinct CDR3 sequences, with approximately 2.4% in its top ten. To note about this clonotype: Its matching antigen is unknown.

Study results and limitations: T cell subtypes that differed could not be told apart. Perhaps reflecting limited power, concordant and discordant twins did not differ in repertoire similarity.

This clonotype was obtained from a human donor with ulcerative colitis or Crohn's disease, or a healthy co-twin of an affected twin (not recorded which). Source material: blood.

This CDR3 is CSATRPAKNIQYF. This chain joins TRBV20-1 and TRBJ2-4. Germline V lookup: CDR1 DFQATT, CDR2 SNEGSKA (reference sequence). CDR3 length: 13 amino acids.